This paragraph reports one T cell receptor (beta chain). Its antigen is unidentified. The data are from a study of cytomegalovirus exposure and HLA in healthy donors. Germline V gene data show CDR1 as SGDLS and CDR2 as YYNGEE. Trimming took 0 bases from V and 3 from J, leaving 10 bases between them. The CDR3 extends over 14 amino acids. Overall study findings and caveats: Rare TCR sequences predominated, though certain public TCRs were found in many donors.

Clones were sequenced by immunoSEQ multiplex PCR, and TCRdb holds only the in-frame ones, with some missing. The table has 300,000 to 450,000 clones, about nine tenths seen once. This sequence was found in a woman in her late teens or twenties in good health and CMV-seronegative. Sequencing was performed on PBMCs. The chain recombines TRBV9 with TRBJ2-7; no definite D call. In DNA form, the CDR3 reads TGTGCCAGCAGCGTAGTGGCAGAGGACTACGAGCAGTACTTC. It codes for CASSVVAEDYEQYF.